This record concerns one TCR beta chain sequence. With a much larger clone just one base away, this may be a read error. This CDR3 comprises 16 residues. With 2 bases clipped from V and 2 bases from J, the junction kept 7 bases outside the gene matches. Germline assignment: CDR1 LNHNV and CDR2 YYDKDF (reference sequence). The data were taken from a study of T cells after yellow fever vaccination. TCRdb re-derived calls from the 5' RACE reads in MiXCR, one entry per CDR3 protein. This sample has 120,000 or so distinct CDR3 sequences, with roughly 7.2% found just once. The sequence was obtained from a man aged 18 to 35 who received the YFV17D yellow fever vaccine. Sample: CD4+ T cells sorted from PBMCs, taken around 45 days after the first yellow fever vaccination. This sequence joins TRBV15 and TRBJ2-3; 7 bases are a match to TRBD2. The CDR3 here is CATSRNYSGATDTQYF. DNA of the CDR3: TGTGCCACCAGCAGAAACTACAGCGGGGCCACAGATACGCAGTATTTT.